Following are 8 T cell receptor beta chains from one sample sequenced in a study of regulatory T cells in long-lasting Graves disease. Arm-PCR of CDR3 regions and iRepertoire HTBI primers were the basis on which TCR beta libraries were built. One entry per CDR3 protein, called by TCRdb with MiXCR from the multiplex PCR reads. The table includes 440,000 or so distinct CDR3 sequences, about a sixth detected once. As to time point: newly diagnosed GD, antithyroid drugs for less than 3 months. PBMCs were the source of the RNA used for TCR sequencing. The same data also went into a second study, on T cells in Graves' hyperthyroidism and ophthalmopathy.

Sequences were derived from peripheral blood mononuclear cells (PBMCs), sampled at new diagnosis, from a patient treated with antithyroid drugs. The origin of the receptors is a woman aged 25 to 39 with Graves disease.

The sample holds many counts of this clonotype. CDR3 nucleotide sequence: TGCGCCAGCAGCTTGAGGTCGGCTAGCGGGAGTTACCATGAGCAGTTCTTC. Its translation: CASSLRSASGSYHEQFF. The chain couples TRBV5-1 to TRBJ2-1, with TRBD2 matching 10 bases. The CDR3 spans 17 residues. J gave up 8 bases and V 1 base, and 12 bases lay outside the gene matches. The germline CDR1 and CDR2 sequences are SGHRS and YFSETQ. Variable domain in full (rest from reference TRBV5-1 and TRBJ2-1): KAGVTQTPRYLIKTRGQQVTLSCSPISGHRSVSWYQQTPGQGLQFLFEYFSETQRNKGNFPGRFSGRQFSNSRSEMNVSTLELGDSALYLCASSLRSASGSYHEQFFGPGTRLTVL.

This clonotype was seen many times. This chain links TRBV3-1 with TRBJ2-1, with 7 nucleotides matching TRBD2. Trimming took 4 bases from V and 11 from J; bases not matched to a gene: 5. CDR3 length: 12 amino acids. Germline assignment: CDR1 LGHDT and CDR2 YNNKEL (reference sequence). The CDR3 DNA reads TGTGCCAGCAGCCCGGGACTAATCAAGCAGTTCTTC. Translating gives CASSPGLIKQFF.

This chain connects TRBV7-6 to TRBJ2-5; D call uncertain. The length of the CDR3 is 15 residues. CDR1 and CDR2 (germline): SGHVS, FNYEAQ. V lost 0 bases and J lost 5, with 13 bases in between. The CDR3 loop is CASSLAWDRAETQYF. CDR3 DNA sequence: TGTGCCAGCAGCTTAGCGTGGGATAGGGCGGAGACCCAGTACTTC.

On this clonotype itself: This clone may be a read error of a much larger clone one base away. The V call is TRBV9, the J call TRBJ2-3; D is perhaps TRBD1 (5 bases). The germline gives CDR1 SGDLS, CDR2 YYNGEE. The CDR3 extends over 16 amino acids. The CDR3 loop is CARSVGRGAGTDTQYF. In DNA, the CDR3 is TGTGCCAGGAGCGTAGGTAGGGGTGCGGGCACAGATACGCAGTATTTT.

V gene TRBV5-1 combines with J gene TRBJ2-5; 9 bases line up with TRBD2. V lost 4 bases and J lost 1; bases outside the gene matches: 11. The CDR3 has 17 amino acids. Germline V gives CDR1 SGHRS, CDR2 YFSETQ. The CDR3 loop is CASSKEGGREGQETQYF. CDR3 nucleotide sequence: TGCGCCAGCAGCAAAGAAGGGGGGCGGGAGGGCCAAGAGACCCAGTACTTC.

This clonotype was counted many times. The V call is TRBV28, the J call TRBJ1-3; D not resolved. V shed 3 bases and J shed 4 bases, with 4 bases lying between them. Germline V gene sequence: CDR1 MDHEN, CDR2 SYDVKM. The CDR3 sequence is 12 residues long. CDR3 coding DNA: TGTGCCAGCAGTTTTTTCGGAAACACCATATATTTT. It specifies CASSFFGNTIYF.

This clonotype was seen a few times. The rearrangement links TRBV5-4 to TRBJ1-1; D call uncertain. Trimming stripped 2 bases from V and 5 bases from J, with 10 bases between. CDR1 is SGHNT and CDR2 is YYREEE in the germline V gene (reference sequence). CDR3 size: 13 residues. The CDR3: CASSFVSGTEAFF. For the CDR3, the DNA is TGTGCCAGCAGCTTCGTCTCAGGAACTGAAGCTTTCTTT.

The chain combines TRBV6-2 or TRBV6-3 with TRBJ2-7; tentatively, D is TRBD2 (5 bases). The CDR3 loop spans 12 amino acids. Trimming shortened V by 7 bases and J by 2 bases, and 9 bases separated the two germline ends. In germline, CDR1 is MNHEY, CDR2 SVGEGT. The CDR3 DNA is TGTGCCAGCACAATGGGAGCCTACGAGCAGTACTTC. Amino acids: CASTMGAYEQYF.